The 25 T cell receptor beta chains below all came from one sample that was sequenced in a study of T cell repertoires in cytomegalovirus infection. These receptors are not linked to any known antigen. Each CDR3 protein is one row after TCRdb ran MiXCR on the reads. The table lists some 920,000 distinct CDR3 sequences, more than 25% of them singletons. The sequencing here drew on cultured CD8+ T cells from PBMCs, taken from culture after CMV antigen stimulation. The origin of the receptors is a human donor in good health (CMV status not recorded). Some clones in this sample may be carry-over from other donors' samples.

This clonotype was observed at least ten times. The V gene is TRBV12-3 or TRBV12-4, the J gene TRBJ1-2; 7 bases are shared with TRBD1. The CDR3 has 16 residues. The ends lost 6 bases at V and 5 bases at J; junction bases unmatched: 15. The CDR3 sequence: CASSSPRAGGGYGYTF. For the CDR3, the DNA is TGTGCCAGCAGCTCCCCTCGCGCAGGGGGTGGGTATGGCTACACCTTC.

This clonotype has more than one count but fewer than ten. The chain uses TRBV2 and TRBJ2-2; D possibly corresponds to TRBD1 (5 bases). V gave up 4 bases and J gave up 6 bases, with 9 bases separating them. From germline, CDR1 is SNHLY and CDR2 FYNNEI. This CDR3 comprises 13 residues. CDR3 nucleotides: TGTGCCAGCAGTGGGGGCCACCCCGGGGAGCTGTTTTTT. Amino acid sequence: CASSGGHPGELFF.

V gene TRBV12-3 or TRBV12-4 combines with J gene TRBJ2-3; 12 bases are a match to TRBD1. This CDR3 comprises 16 residues. The ends lost 5 bases at V and 6 bases at J; junction bases unmatched: 9. The CDR3 is CASSIPGQGAGDTQYF. The DNA for the CDR3 is TGTGCCAGCAGTATTCCGGGACAGGGGGCAGGGGATACGCAGTATTTT.

This chain connects TRBV7-3 to TRBJ1-1; D is possibly TRBD1 (6 bases). CDR3 size: 16 residues. With 5 bases removed from V and 4 bases from J, the gap between germline ends came to 20 bases. The germline V gene has CDR1 SGHTA and CDR2 FQGTGA. CDR3 nucleotide sequence: TGTGCCAGCAGCCCCCCGGGGGGGCGGCTCGGCACTGAAGCTTTCTTT. This sequence encodes CASSPPGGRLGTEAFF.

This clonotype occurred a few times. V is TRBV12-5 and J is TRBJ1-1, with D hard to call. Germline V gene lookup returns CDR1 LGHNT and CDR2 FRNRAP. The germline V and J ends were trimmed by 9 bases and 6 bases, with 14 bases remaining between them. The CDR3 consists of 12 residues. The DNA of the CDR3 is TGTGCTAGCCGGTACGCCGGCGCTGAAGCTTTCTTT. As protein: CASRYAGAEAFF.

This chain connects TRBV6-1 to TRBJ2-2; TRBD2 is a possible D gene (6 bases). V dropped 2 bases and J dropped 1 base, with 11 bases sitting between them. CDR3 length equals 16 residues. The V gene's germline CDR1 is MNHNS and CDR2 SASEGT. The CDR3 loop reads CASSERQGLNTGELFF. DNA of the CDR3: TGTGCCAGCAGTGAACGTCAGGGACTGAACACCGGGGAGCTGTTTTTT.

Concerning this clonotype itself: A much more abundant neighbour one base away suggests this may be a read error. This chain joins TRBV7-3 and TRBJ2-5, with 9 bases that match TRBD1. CDR1 is SGHTA, CDR2 FQGTGA, per germline. The CDR3 length is 14 residues. CDR3 region: CVSSHWDREETQYF. DNA for the CDR3: TGTGTCAGCAGCCACTGGGACAGGGAAGAGACCCAGTACTTC.

This clonotype has a handful of counts. CDR3 region: CASSARGARTEAFF. The CDR3 DNA follows: TGTGCCAGCAGCGCCAGGGGGGCGCGCACTGAAGCTTTCTTT. The genes are TRBV2 and TRBJ1-1, with 7 bases lining up with TRBD1. The germline gives CDR1 SNHLY, CDR2 FYNNEI. V lost 6 bases, J lost 4 bases, and 8 bases stayed unmatched. CDR3 size: 14 residues.

The chain employs TRBV20-1 and TRBJ1-1; 8 bases fit TRBD1. V lost 4 bases to trimming and J lost 4 bases; unmatched junction nucleotides: 5. The CDR3 length is 13 residues. Germline-derived CDR1 and CDR2 are DFQATT and SNEGSKA (reference sequence). CDR3 DNA: TGCAGTGCTACGACAGGGGAAGGCACTGAAGCTTTCTTT. As protein: CSATTGEGTEAFF.

The V gene is TRBV6-1, the J gene TRBJ1-4; D ambiguous. The length of the CDR3 is 15 residues. V lost 7 bases, J lost 5 bases, and 17 bases lay in between. Germline lookup yields CDR1 MNHNS and CDR2 SASEGT. DNA for the CDR3: TGTGCCAGCAAGTTTTACGGGGTTCGGAATGAAAAACTGTTTTTT. It yields the protein CASKFYGVRNEKLFF.

This clonotype was picked up a small number of times. V usage is TRBV27 and J usage is TRBJ2-1; 10 nucleotides match TRBD2. This CDR3 has 15 amino acids. Trimming took 3 bases from V and 7 from J; bases not matched to a gene: 6. The V gene's germline CDR1 is MNHEY and CDR2 SMNVEV (reference sequence). The CDR3 sequence: CASSFLAGVGNEQFF. As DNA, the CDR3 is TGTGCCAGCAGTTTCCTAGCGGGGGTAGGGAATGAGCAGTTCTTC.

The V gene is TRBV15, the J gene TRBJ2-5; D remains ambiguous. With 8 bases removed from V and 3 bases from J, the gap between germline ends came to 25 bases. The CDR3 extends over 17 amino acids. Germline V gene sequence: CDR1 LNHNV, CDR2 YYDKDF (reference sequence). The CDR3 region has the DNA TGTGCCACCGAAGACAAATTCACCGGACGGGCCAAAGAGACCCAGTACTTC. Translated, it gives CATEDKFTGRAKETQYF. The full variable domain, rest sourced from reference TRBV15 and TRBJ2-5, is DAMVIQNPRYQVTQFGKPVTLSCSQTLNHNVMYWYQQKSSQAPKLLFHYYDKDFNNEADTPDNFQSRRPNTSFCFLDIRSPGLGDTAMYLCATEDKFTGRAKETQYFGPGTRLLVL.

The chain is built from TRBV11-2 and TRBJ2-7, with D possibly called TRBD1 or TRBD2 (6 bases each). Trimming stripped 8 bases from V and 1 base from J, with 15 bases between. The CDR3 has 14 amino acids. The germline CDR1 and CDR2 sequences are SGHAT and FQNNGV. CDR3: CASLLRGDSYEQYF. CDR3 nucleotide sequence: TGTGCCAGCCTCTTAAGGGGGGATTCCTACGAGCAGTACTTC.

The V and J genes are TRBV13 and TRBJ1-2; TRBD1 is a possible D gene (6 bases). With 5 bases removed from V and 6 bases from J, the gap between germline ends came to 16 bases. Germline lookup yields CDR1 PRHDT and CDR2 FYEKMQ (reference sequence). This CDR3 contains 14 residues. CDR3 protein: CASSTPGGPDGYTF. The CDR3 nucleotides read TGTGCCAGCAGCACCCCGGGGGGGCCAGATGGCTACACCTTC. The whole variable domain, filled in from reference TRBV13 and TRBJ1-2, reads AAGVIQSPRHLIKEKRETATLKCYPIPRHDTVYWYQQGPGQDPQFLISFYEKMQSDKGSIPDRFSAQQFSDYHSELNMSSLELGDSALYFCASSTPGGPDGYTFGSGTRLTVV.

The chain combines TRBV29-1 with TRBJ2-4, with a possible D match to TRBD2 (6 bases). Trimming stripped 3 bases from V and 8 bases from J, with 11 bases between. Germline CDR1 SQVTM, CDR2 ANQGSEA. This CDR3 region has 12 residues. In DNA form, the CDR3 reads TGCAGCGTTGATACGGGACTGGACATTCAGTACTTC. Translation gives CSVDTGLDIQYF.

The chain carries TRBV27 and TRBJ1-4; possibly TRBD1 for D (6 bases). Trimming removed 2 bases from V and 7 bases from J, with 17 bases in between. CDR1 and CDR2 (germline): MNHEY, SMNVEV (reference sequence). The CDR3 is 16 residues long. CDR3 residues: CASSLRGGDIGEKLFF. CDR3 coding DNA: TGTGCCAGCAGTTTAAGGGGTGGGGACATTGGTGAAAAACTGTTTTTT.

This clonotype was seen ten or more times. This sequence joins TRBV7-2 and TRBJ1-1; possibly TRBD1 for D (5 bases). The CDR3 sequence is 13 residues long. Germline CDR1 is SGHTA and CDR2 is FQGNSA. Trimming took 5 bases from V and 4 from J, leaving 11 bases between them. The CDR3 DNA follows: TGTGCCAGCAGCCTGAACGGGGGCACTGAAGCTTTCTTT. Its translation: CASSLNGGTEAFF. The full variable domain, with the rest looked up from reference TRBV7-2 and TRBJ1-1, is GAGVSQSPSNKVTEKGKDVELRCDPISGHTALYWYRQSLGQGLEFLIYFQGNSAPDKSGLPSDRFSAERTGGSVSTLTIQRTQQEDSAVYLCASSLNGGTEAFFGQGTRLTVV.

This sequence joins TRBV12-5 and TRBJ1-2, with D unclear. The CDR3 is 12 residues long. The germline CDR1 and CDR2 sequences are LGHNT and FRNRAP. V lost 6 bases and J lost 4, with 9 bases in between. CDR3 sequence: CASGDHRYGYTF. The CDR3 DNA reads TGTGCTAGTGGAGACCACCGCTATGGCTACACCTTC.

This clonotype appeared a few times. The V gene is TRBV6-5, the J gene TRBJ1-5; perhaps TRBD1 as D (5 bases). CDR3 length: 14 residues. Trimming cost V 2 bases and J 6 bases, with 11 bases left between them. Germline assignment: CDR1 MNHEY and CDR2 SVGAGI. DNA for the CDR3: TGTGCCAGCAGTTACCTAGGGGCCGGTCAGCCCCAGCATTTT. It codes for CASSYLGAGQPQHF.

Details on this clonotype: This may be a read error, as it is one base from a much larger clone. The gene calls are TRBV6-1 and TRBJ1-6; TRBD1 matches at 8 bases. Germline-derived CDR1 and CDR2 are MNHNS and SASEGT. The length of the CDR3 is 15 residues. CDR3 sequence: CANSEAGQGNSPLHF. The CDR3 bases are TGTGCCAACAGTGAAGCAGGACAGGGTAATTCACCCCTCCACTTT.

This chain joins TRBV4-3 and TRBJ1-5; perhaps TRBD1 as D (5 bases). The germline V and J ends were trimmed by 1 base and 4 bases, with 20 bases remaining between them. This CDR3 comprises 18 residues. Looked up from germline, CDR1 is LGHNA and CDR2 is YSLEER. Written as DNA, the CDR3 is TGCGCCAGCAGCCAAGGCCTAAGGCAGGGCCCAATTAATCAGCCCCAGCATTTT. It specifies CASSQGLRQGPINQPQHF.

The chain couples TRBV4-1 to TRBJ2-2; D is unclear. V was shortened by 4 bases and J by 2 bases, with 14 bases between the two germline ends. CDR3 length: 16 residues. CDR1 MGHRA and CDR2 YSYEKL come from the germline V gene. CDR3 amino acids: CASSPVGSLNTGELFF. CDR3 coding DNA: TGCGCCAGCAGCCCAGTGGGTTCCCTTAACACCGGGGAGCTGTTTTTT.

The table lists this clonotype with a few counts. This rearrangement joins TRBV7-8 to TRBJ1-5; D perhaps matches TRBD1 (5 bases). Germline lookup yields CDR1 SGHVS and CDR2 FQNEAQ. Trimming left V 2 bases short and J 1 base short, with 12 bases between. The CDR3 extends over 16 amino acids. The CDR3 is CASSLYGGMSNQPQHF. In nucleotides, the CDR3 is TGTGCCAGCAGCTTATACGGGGGGATGAGCAATCAGCCCCAGCATTTT.

The J gene is TRBJ1-1, the V gene TRBV7-8; D remains ambiguous. In germline, CDR1 is SGHVS, CDR2 FQNEAQ. The V gene lost 0 bases and the J gene lost 8 bases, with 16 bases spanning the gap. This CDR3 region has 15 residues. This chain's CDR3 is CASSLAGRRAPEAFF. For the CDR3, the DNA is TGTGCCAGCAGCTTAGCGGGTCGGAGGGCCCCCGAAGCTTTCTTT.

The chain uses TRBV28 and TRBJ2-7, with TRBD1 matching 11 bases. Losses at the gene ends were 4 bases for V and 3 bases for J; bases not matched to a gene: 5. The CDR3 totals 15 residues. The germline V gene encodes CDR1 MDHEN and CDR2 SYDVKM. DNA for the CDR3: TGTGCCAGCAGTTCCCAGGACAGGGGGCGCTACGAGCAGTACGTC. It translates to CASSSQDRGRYEQYV.